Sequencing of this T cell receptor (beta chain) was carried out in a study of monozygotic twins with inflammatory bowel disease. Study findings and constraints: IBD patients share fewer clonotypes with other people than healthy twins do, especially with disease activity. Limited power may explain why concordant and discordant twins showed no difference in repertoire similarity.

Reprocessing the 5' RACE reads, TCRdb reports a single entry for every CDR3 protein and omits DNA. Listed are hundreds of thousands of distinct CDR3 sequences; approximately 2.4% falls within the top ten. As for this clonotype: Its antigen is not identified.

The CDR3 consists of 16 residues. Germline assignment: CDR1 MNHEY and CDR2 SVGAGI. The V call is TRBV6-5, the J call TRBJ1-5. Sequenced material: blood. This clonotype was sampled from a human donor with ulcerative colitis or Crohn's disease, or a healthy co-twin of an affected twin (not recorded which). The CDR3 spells CASSSYTTGSNQPQHF.